These 29 T cell receptor beta chains were sequenced from one sample in a study of T-cell reconstitution after alpha-beta-depleted transplantation in children. As it was prepared, the TCRbeta library received unique molecular identifiers. TCRdb reanalysed the PCR reads using MiXCR and keeps one entry per CDR3 protein. The sample shows almost 500,000 distinct CDR3 sequences, 12% of them seen only once. Sequenced here: PBMCs from the stem cell graft donor, sampled from the stem cell graft. These receptor sequences come from a human donor who donated a stem cell graft to a child with combined immunodeficiency.

This clonotype has only a few counts. This chain joins TRBV4-2 and TRBJ2-7; a weak D match, TRBD2 (5 bases). This CDR3 comprises 13 residues. V gave up 5 bases and J gave up 1 base, with 9 bases separating them. Germline CDR1 reads LGHNA; CDR2 reads YNFKEQ. The CDR3 region has the DNA TGTGCCAGCAGCTCCCGGGAATCCTACGAGCAGTACTTC. As protein: CASSSRESYEQYF.

This clonotype has more than one count but fewer than ten. This chain connects TRBV7-8 to TRBJ2-7, with 8 bases that match TRBD2. The V gene's germline CDR1 is SGHVS and CDR2 FQNEAQ. The CDR3 sequence is 15 residues long. V was pared by 1 base and J by 4 bases, with 6 bases of the junction left unmatched. The CDR3 protein is CASSLVREGIYEQYF. The CDR3 nucleotides are TGTGCCAGCAGCTTAGTCCGGGAGGGGATATACGAGCAGTACTTC.

This clonotype was picked up a small number of times. The CDR3 sequence is CSASGTSAGIQYF. CDR3 nucleotide sequence: TGCAGCGCCTCCGGGACTAGCGCCGGTATACAGTACTTC. The V call is TRBV29-1, the J call TRBJ2-7, with 10 nucleotides matching TRBD2. In germline, CDR1 is SQVTM, CDR2 ANQGSEA. V shed 7 bases, J shed 10 bases, and the junction held 13 bases outside the gene matches. The CDR3 has 13 residues.

This clonotype was observed a few times. The J gene is TRBJ1-1, the V gene TRBV18, with D perhaps matching TRBD1 (6 bases). The V gene's germline CDR1 is KGHSH and CDR2 LQKENI. Between the trimmed V and J ends, which lost 2 bases and 1 base, there was a span of 11 bases. There are 15 residues in the CDR3. The CDR3 sequence: CASSPRDTQNTEAFF. The CDR3 DNA reads as TGTGCCAGCTCACCAAGGGACACTCAGAACACTGAAGCTTTCTTT.

The CDR3 here is CASSLVSSGSPTDTQYF. The DNA for the CDR3 is TGTGCCAGCAGCTTAGTCTCTAGCGGGAGTCCCACAGATACGCAGTATTTT. The rearrangement links TRBV7-2 to TRBJ2-3, with 10 bases lining up with TRBD2. The CDR3 contains 17 residues. Germline loops: CDR1 SGHTA, CDR2 FQGNSA. V lost 1 base to trimming and J lost 2 bases; unmatched junction nucleotides: 6. Filled out from reference TRBV7-2 and TRBJ2-3, the complete variable domain reads GAGVSQSPSNKVTEKGKDVELRCDPISGHTALYWYRQSLGQGLEFLIYFQGNSAPDKSGLPSDRFSAERTGGSVSTLTIQRTQQEDSAVYLCASSLVSSGSPTDTQYFGPGTRLTVL.

V usage is TRBV15 and J usage is TRBJ1-2; D may be TRBD1 (5 bases). Germline V gene data show CDR1 as LNHNV and CDR2 as YYDKDF (reference sequence). CDR3 length equals 14 residues. V was shortened by 5 bases and J by 4 bases, with 14 bases between the two germline ends. This CDR3 reads CATSPRTLIYGYTF. CDR3 DNA sequence: TGTGCCACCAGCCCCCGGACATTAATCTATGGCTACACCTTC.

Only a few counts were recorded for this clonotype. V gene TRBV11-2 combines with J gene TRBJ2-1; possible D gene TRBD2, 6 bases. Germline CDR1 and CDR2: SGHAT and FQNNGV. This CDR3 is 18 amino acids long. V lost 1 base and J 0 bases, leaving 16 bases between the germline ends. The CDR3 DNA reads TGTGCCAGCAGCTTAGTCGATCGGAGGGCCAGCTCCTACAATGAGCAGTTCTTC. This encodes CASSLVDRRASSYNEQFF.

The chain combines TRBV12-3 or TRBV12-4 with TRBJ1-1, with TRBD1 identical over 10 bases. V dropped 6 bases and J dropped 3; count of bases not matched to a gene: 10. This CDR3 region has 16 residues. Written as DNA, the CDR3 is TGTGCCAGCAGCCTACGGACAGGGGGGTGGGACACTGAAGCTTTCTTT. Translating gives CASSLRTGGWDTEAFF.

The table lists this clonotype with a few counts. The J gene is TRBJ2-5, the V gene TRBV18, with D tentatively TRBD1 (6 bases). Trimming shortened V by 2 bases and J by 1 base, and 8 bases separated the two germline ends. Germline loops: CDR1 KGHSH, CDR2 LQKENI. The CDR3 covers 14 residues. The CDR3 DNA is TGTGCCAGCTCACCAACAGGGTCCCAAGAGACCCAGTACTTC. It is translated as CASSPTGSQETQYF.

This clonotype was counted at least ten times. The chain joins TRBV7-9 to TRBJ1-1, with D uncertain. This CDR3 is built from 12 residues. Germline V gene sequence: CDR1 SEHNR, CDR2 FQNEAQ (reference sequence). Trimming took 1 base from V and 4 from J, leaving 4 bases between them. CDR3 protein: CASSLGSTEAFF. CDR3 nucleotide sequence: TGTGCCAGCAGCTTAGGAAGCACTGAAGCTTTCTTT. Filled out from reference TRBV7-9 and TRBJ1-1, the complete variable domain reads DTGVSQNPRHKITKRGQNVTFRCDPISEHNRLYWYRQTLGQGPEFLTYFQNEAQLEKSRLLSDRFSAERPKGSFSTLEIQRTEQGDSAMYLCASSLGSTEAFFGQGTRLTVV.

V is TRBV25-1 and J is TRBJ2-7, with D tentatively TRBD1 (7 bases). The CDR3 has 16 residues. V lost 3 bases and J 4 bases, leaving 19 bases between the germline ends. From germline, CDR1 is MGHDK and CDR2 SYGVNS. CDR3 nucleotide sequence: TGTGCCAGCAGTGAGTCTACGACAGGGAGCGGGTACGAGCAGTACTTC. It is translated as CASSESTTGSGYEQYF.

This chain joins TRBV3-1 and TRBJ2-3, with a tentative D call TRBD1 (6 bases). Germline assignment: CDR1 LGHDT and CDR2 YNNKEL (reference sequence). V gave up 4 bases and J gave up 2 bases, with 13 bases separating them. The CDR3 runs to 15 residues. The CDR3 nucleotides read TGTGCCAGCAGCCTGGGCAGGGGAGACACAGATACGCAGTATTTT. This gives the protein CASSLGRGDTDTQYF.

The rearrangement joins TRBV24-1 to TRBJ2-3; maybe TRBD2 (6 bases). Germline V gives CDR1 KGHDR, CDR2 SFDVKD. Trimming left V 7 bases short and J 0 bases short, with 13 bases between. This CDR3 has 15 amino acids. CDR3 nucleotide sequence: TGTGCCACCAGCCTCGGGACTTTTAGCACAGATACGCAGTATTTT. Its translation: CATSLGTFSTDTQYF.

The chain recombines TRBV4-3 with TRBJ2-1; tentatively, D is TRBD1 or TRBD2 (6 bases each). The CDR3 runs to 17 residues. The germline V gene has CDR1 LGHNA and CDR2 YSLEER. The ends were cut back, 0 bases at V and 1 base at J, with 13 bases in the middle. DNA of the CDR3: TGCGCCAGCAGCCAAGAATGGAGGAGGGGGTCCTACAATGAGCAGTTCTTC. Protein product: CASSQEWRRGSYNEQFF.

The chain has TRBV5-6 and TRBJ1-4; D is unresolved. The germline V gene has CDR1 SGHDT and CDR2 YYEEEE. Between the trimmed V and J ends, which lost 2 bases and 7 bases, there was a span of 12 bases. This CDR3 is 14 amino acids long. This CDR3 reads CASSFKYGSEKLFF. The CDR3 DNA reads as TGTGCCAGCAGCTTTAAGTACGGCAGTGAAAAACTGTTTTTT.

This clonotype occurred a few times. The V gene is TRBV6-2 or TRBV6-3, the J gene TRBJ1-1, with TRBD1 matching over 10 bases. Germline values: CDR1 MNHEY, CDR2 SVGEGT. The V and J ends lost 6 bases and 4 bases, in that order; junction bases with no gene match: 8. The CDR3 consists of 15 residues. The CDR3 DNA reads as TGTGCCAGCAGGAGACGACAGGGGGCGATCACTGAAGCTTTCTTT. Amino acid sequence: CASRRRQGAITEAFF.

The sample holds a few counts of this clonotype. The chain has TRBV13 and TRBJ2-7; 10 bases line up with TRBD2. There are 16 residues in the CDR3. Germline V CDR1 and CDR2: PRHDT, FYEKMQ (reference sequence). V was clipped by 5 bases and J by 4 bases; unmatched bases: 11. The DNA of the CDR3 is TGTGCCAGCAGCCCCCGTGGAAGCGGGAGGGAGTACGAGCAGTACTTC. Residues: CASSPRGSGREYEQYF.

This clonotype came up many times. The gene calls are TRBV10-3 and TRBJ2-7; the D gene is possibly TRBD1 (6 bases). This CDR3 comprises 14 residues. Trimming shortened V by 9 bases and J by 3 bases, and 18 bases separated the two germline ends. Germline values: CDR1 ENHRY, CDR2 SYGVKD. In nucleotides, the CDR3 is TGTGCCATTCGGACAGCTCTTTTGAGCTACGAGCAGTACTTC. This gives the protein CAIRTALLSYEQYF.

The chain has TRBV7-9 and TRBJ2-2; TRBD2 matches at 9 bases. CDR3 length: 17 amino acids. Germline assignment: CDR1 SEHNR and CDR2 FQNEAQ (reference sequence). The trim removed 4 bases at V and 5 bases at J, leaving 11 bases unmatched. CDR3 sequence: CASSWRGGPIRTGELFF. The CDR3 bases are TGTGCCAGCAGCTGGCGGGGGGGCCCGATAAGGACCGGGGAGCTGTTTTTT.

The chain links TRBV12-3 or TRBV12-4 to TRBJ2-3, with D possibly being TRBD2 (7 bases). The V gene lost 7 bases and the J gene lost 5 bases, with 16 bases spanning the gap. CDR3 length: 14 amino acids. CDR3 residues: CASKVGGALDTQYF. CDR3 DNA: TGTGCCAGCAAAGTAGGGGGGGCTTTAGATACGCAGTATTTT.

The gene calls are TRBV7-2 and TRBJ2-2; a weak D match, TRBD1 (5 bases). The CDR3 is made up of 15 amino acids. Trimming took 1 base from V and 4 from J, leaving 10 bases between them. CDR1 is SGHTA, CDR2 FQGNSA, per germline. CDR3 amino acids: CASSLVRGTTGELFF. In DNA, the CDR3 is TGTGCCAGCAGCTTAGTAAGGGGCACCACCGGGGAGCTGTTTTTT.

The chain uses TRBV5-1 and TRBJ2-3, with TRBD2 matching 7 bases. The J segment lost 0 bases and the V segment lost 1 base, leaving 8 bases of the junction unmatched. CDR1 SGHRS and CDR2 YFSETQ come from the germline V gene. The CDR3 sequence is 17 residues long. The CDR3 protein is CASSLRAGRSSTDTQYF. Here the CDR3 DNA reads TGCGCCAGCAGCTTGAGAGCGGGACGCAGTAGCACAGATACGCAGTATTTT. The whole variable domain, remainder taken from reference TRBV5-1 and TRBJ2-3, is KAGVTQTPRYLIKTRGQQVTLSCSPISGHRSVSWYQQTPGQGLQFLFEYFSETQRNKGNFPGRFSGRQFSNSRSEMNVSTLELGDSALYLCASSLRAGRSSTDTQYFGPGTRLTVL.

The chain joins TRBV4-3 to TRBJ2-1; the match to TRBD1 covers 10 bases. V shed 3 bases, J shed 4 bases, and the junction held 9 bases outside the gene matches. CDR1 and CDR2 (germline): LGHNA, YSLEER. This CDR3 is 17 amino acids long. CDR3 residues: CASSQRDRGHPYNEQFF. The DNA for the CDR3 is TGCGCCAGCAGCCAGAGGGACAGGGGCCATCCTTACAATGAGCAGTTCTTC.

The chain has TRBV29-1 and TRBJ2-7; no definite D call. V was clipped by 4 bases and J by 1 base, with 11 bases between them. The CDR3 is 13 residues long. Germline V lookup: CDR1 SQVTM, CDR2 ANQGSEA. This CDR3 is CSVARPPSYEQYF. CDR3 in DNA: TGCAGCGTTGCCCGACCCCCTTCCTACGAGCAGTACTTC.

This clonotype was seen repeatedly, ten times or more. The genes are TRBV11-2 and TRBJ2-6; TRBD2 is a possible D gene (6 bases). Looked up from germline, CDR1 is SGHAT and CDR2 is FQNNGV. Trimming removed 4 bases at V and 0 bases at J, with 13 bases between. The CDR3 sequence is 17 residues long. CDR3 in amino acids: CASSSAGLFSGANVLTF. CDR3 DNA: TGTGCCAGCAGCTCCGCGGGGCTCTTCTCTGGGGCCAACGTCCTGACTTTC. The full variable domain, rest sourced from reference TRBV11-2 and TRBJ2-6, is EAGVAQSPRYKIIEKRQSVAFWCNPISGHATLYWYQQILGQGPKLLIQFQNNGVVDDSQLPKDRFSAERLKGVDSTLKIQPAKLEDSAVYLCASSSAGLFSGANVLTFGAGSRLTVL.

This clonotype was counted at least ten times. This chain joins TRBV6-1 and TRBJ1-6; 7 bases match TRBD1. Unmatched junction bases numbered 4, after V lost 2 bases and J lost 0 bases. Germline-derived CDR1 and CDR2 are MNHNS and SASEGT. This CDR3 is built from 17 residues. The CDR3 protein is CASSERQGGSYNSPLHF. The CDR3 region has the DNA TGTGCCAGCAGTGAAAGACAGGGTGGCTCCTATAATTCACCCCTCCACTTT.

This clonotype was recorded many times. This chain links TRBV20-1 with TRBJ2-3; 9 bases line up with TRBD2. The J segment lost 3 bases and the V segment lost 5 bases, leaving 9 bases of the junction unmatched. CDR1 and CDR2 from the germline V gene are DFQATT and SNEGSKA (reference sequence). The CDR3 is 15 residues long. The CDR3 DNA sequence: TGCAGTGCTCTTAGCGGGAGAGGTGTGACAGATACGCAGTATTTT. It yields the protein CSALSGRGVTDTQYF.

This clonotype was observed a handful of times. The chain carries TRBV4-3 and TRBJ2-2, with no clear D. Trimming left V 0 bases short and J 3 bases short, with 17 bases between. The CDR3 is 18 residues long. Germline values: CDR1 LGHNA, CDR2 YSLEER. The CDR3 spells CASSQDPGRPSYTGELFF. CDR3 DNA sequence: TGCGCCAGCAGCCAAGATCCTGGCAGGCCCTCATACACCGGGGAGCTGTTTTTT.

This clonotype came up a few times. The chain recombines TRBV12-3 or TRBV12-4 with TRBJ1-1; no definite D call. The CDR3 has 14 amino acids. V was pared by 7 bases and J by 5 bases, with 17 bases between. CDR3 sequence reads: CASIIRGARTEAFF. The CDR3 DNA is TGTGCCAGCATTATCAGAGGAGCTCGGACTGAAGCTTTCTTT.